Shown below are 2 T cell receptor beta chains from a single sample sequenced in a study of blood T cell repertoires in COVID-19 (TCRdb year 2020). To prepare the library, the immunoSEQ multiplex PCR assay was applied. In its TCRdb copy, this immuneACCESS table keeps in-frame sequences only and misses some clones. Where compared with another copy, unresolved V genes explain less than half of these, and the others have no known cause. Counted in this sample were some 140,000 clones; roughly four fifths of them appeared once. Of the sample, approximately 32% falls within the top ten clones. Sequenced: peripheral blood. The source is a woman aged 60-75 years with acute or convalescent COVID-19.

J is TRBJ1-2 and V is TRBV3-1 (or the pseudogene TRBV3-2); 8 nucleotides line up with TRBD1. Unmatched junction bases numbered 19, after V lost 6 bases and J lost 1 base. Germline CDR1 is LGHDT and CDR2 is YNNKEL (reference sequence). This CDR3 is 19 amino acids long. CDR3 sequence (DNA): TGTGCCAGCAGTCTCTATTACTCAGACAGGGGCTCAATTAACTATGGCTACACCTTC. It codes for CASSLYYSDRGSINYGYTF.

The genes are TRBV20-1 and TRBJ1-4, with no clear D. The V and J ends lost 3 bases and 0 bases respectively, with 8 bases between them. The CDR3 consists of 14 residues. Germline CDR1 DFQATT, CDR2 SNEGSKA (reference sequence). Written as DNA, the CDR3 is TGCAGTGCTAGTCGCGGGGCAACTAATGAAAAACTGTTTTTT. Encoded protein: CSASRGATNEKLFF.